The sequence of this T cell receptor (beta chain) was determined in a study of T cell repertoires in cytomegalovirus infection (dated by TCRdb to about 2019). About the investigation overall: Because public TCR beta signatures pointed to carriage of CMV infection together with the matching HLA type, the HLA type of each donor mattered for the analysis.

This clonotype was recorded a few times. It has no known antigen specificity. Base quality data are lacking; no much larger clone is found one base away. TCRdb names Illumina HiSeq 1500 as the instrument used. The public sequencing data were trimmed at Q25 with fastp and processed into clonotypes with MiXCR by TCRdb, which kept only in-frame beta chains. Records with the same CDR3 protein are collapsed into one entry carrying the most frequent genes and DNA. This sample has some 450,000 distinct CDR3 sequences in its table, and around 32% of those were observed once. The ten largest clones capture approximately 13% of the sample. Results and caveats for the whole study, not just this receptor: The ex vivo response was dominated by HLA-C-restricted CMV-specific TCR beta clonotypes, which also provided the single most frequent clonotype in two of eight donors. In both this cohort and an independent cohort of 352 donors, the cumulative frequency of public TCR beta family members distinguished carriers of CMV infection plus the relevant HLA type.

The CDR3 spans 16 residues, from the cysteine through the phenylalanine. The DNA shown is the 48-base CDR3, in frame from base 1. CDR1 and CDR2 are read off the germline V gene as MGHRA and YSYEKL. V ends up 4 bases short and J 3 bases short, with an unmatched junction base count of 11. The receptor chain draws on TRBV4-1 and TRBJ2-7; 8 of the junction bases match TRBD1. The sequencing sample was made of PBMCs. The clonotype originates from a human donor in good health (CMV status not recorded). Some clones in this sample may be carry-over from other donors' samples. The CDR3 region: CASSLIGTGGYYEQYF. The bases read TGCGCCAGCAGCCTAATTGGGACAGGCGGATACTACGAGCAGTACTTC.